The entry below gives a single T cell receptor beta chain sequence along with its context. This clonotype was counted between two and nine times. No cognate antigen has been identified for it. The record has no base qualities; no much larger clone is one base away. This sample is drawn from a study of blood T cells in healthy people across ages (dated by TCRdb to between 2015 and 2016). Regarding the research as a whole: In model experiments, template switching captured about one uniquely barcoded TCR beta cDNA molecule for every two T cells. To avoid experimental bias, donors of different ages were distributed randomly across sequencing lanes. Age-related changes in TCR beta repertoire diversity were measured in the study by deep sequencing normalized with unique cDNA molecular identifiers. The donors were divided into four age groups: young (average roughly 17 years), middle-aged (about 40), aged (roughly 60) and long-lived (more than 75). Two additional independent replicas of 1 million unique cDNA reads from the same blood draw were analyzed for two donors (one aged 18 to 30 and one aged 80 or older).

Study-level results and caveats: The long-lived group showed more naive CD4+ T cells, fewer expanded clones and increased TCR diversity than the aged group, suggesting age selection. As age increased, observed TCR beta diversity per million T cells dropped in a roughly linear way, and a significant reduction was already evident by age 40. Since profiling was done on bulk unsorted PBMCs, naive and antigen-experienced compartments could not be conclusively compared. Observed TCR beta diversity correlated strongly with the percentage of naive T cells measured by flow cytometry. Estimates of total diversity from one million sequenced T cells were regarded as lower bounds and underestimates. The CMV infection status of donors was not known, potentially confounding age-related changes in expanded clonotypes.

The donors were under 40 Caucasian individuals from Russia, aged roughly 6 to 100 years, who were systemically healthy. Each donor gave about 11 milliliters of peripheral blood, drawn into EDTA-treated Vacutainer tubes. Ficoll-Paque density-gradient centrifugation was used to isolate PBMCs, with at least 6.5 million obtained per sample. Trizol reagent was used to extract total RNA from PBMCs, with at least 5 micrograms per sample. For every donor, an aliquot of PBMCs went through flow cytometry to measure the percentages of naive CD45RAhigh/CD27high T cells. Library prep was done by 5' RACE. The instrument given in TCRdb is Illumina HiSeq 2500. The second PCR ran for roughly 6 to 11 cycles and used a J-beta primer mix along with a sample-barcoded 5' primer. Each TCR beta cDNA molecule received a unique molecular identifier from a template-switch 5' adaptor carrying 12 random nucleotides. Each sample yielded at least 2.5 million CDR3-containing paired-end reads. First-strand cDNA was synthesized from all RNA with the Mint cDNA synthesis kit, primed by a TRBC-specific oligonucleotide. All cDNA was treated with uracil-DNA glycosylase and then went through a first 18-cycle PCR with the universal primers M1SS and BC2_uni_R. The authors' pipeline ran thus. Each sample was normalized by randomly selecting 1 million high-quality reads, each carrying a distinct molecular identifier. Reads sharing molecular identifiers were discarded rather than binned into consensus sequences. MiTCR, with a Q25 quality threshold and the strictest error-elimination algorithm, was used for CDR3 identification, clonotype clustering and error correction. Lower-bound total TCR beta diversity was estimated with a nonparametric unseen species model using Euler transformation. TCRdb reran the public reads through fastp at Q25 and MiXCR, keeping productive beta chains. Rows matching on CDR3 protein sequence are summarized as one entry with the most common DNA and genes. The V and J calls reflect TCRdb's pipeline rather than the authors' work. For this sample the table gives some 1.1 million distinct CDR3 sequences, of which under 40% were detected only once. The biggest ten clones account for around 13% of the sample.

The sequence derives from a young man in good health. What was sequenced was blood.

The base sequence is TGTGCCAGCAGCTTAGCAGGACAGGCCCCTAACTATGGCTACACCTTC. This encodes CASSLAGQAPNYGYTF. The chain was built from TRBV7-2 and TRBJ1-2; 7 bases in between match TRBD1. Looking up the germline V gene yields CDR1 SGHTA and CDR2 FQGNSA. The CDR3 starts with the cysteine, ends with the phenylalanine, and has 16 residues. Only the CDR3 part of the read is kept: 48 bases, read in frame from the first base. Germline trimming: 0 bases from V, 0 bases from J; junction bases outside gene matches: 4.